Detailed here is one T cell receptor (beta chain). The sample belongs to a study of blood T cell repertoires in COVID-19. Study background: Samples of COVID-19 (acute and convalescent) were obtained from the United States, Italy and Spain.

Germline assignment: CDR1 KGHSY and CDR2 FQNENV. V lost 2 bases, J lost 0 bases, and 4 bases stayed unmatched. CDR3 size: 16 residues. The repertoire was sequenced with immunoSEQ multiplex PCR; TCRdb's copy has only in-frame clones and lacks some. The sample lists around 88,000 clones; roughly 90% were seen once. The source of this sequence is a man in his 60s with acute or convalescent COVID-19. The genes are TRBV16 and TRBJ2-3; TRBD1 matches at 8 bases. The specimen was peripheral blood. The CDR3 nucleotides are TGTGCCAGCAGCCAACCCGGGACAGGAAGCACAGATACGCAGTATTTT. It specifies CASSQPGTGSTDTQYF. Full variable domain (remainder filled in from reference TRBV16 and TRBJ2-3): GEEVAQTPKHLVRGEGQKAKLYCAPIKGHSYVFWYQQVLKNEFKFLISFQNENVFDETGMPKERFSAKCLPNSPCSLEIQATKLEDSAVYFCASSQPGTGSTDTQYFGPGTRLTVL.